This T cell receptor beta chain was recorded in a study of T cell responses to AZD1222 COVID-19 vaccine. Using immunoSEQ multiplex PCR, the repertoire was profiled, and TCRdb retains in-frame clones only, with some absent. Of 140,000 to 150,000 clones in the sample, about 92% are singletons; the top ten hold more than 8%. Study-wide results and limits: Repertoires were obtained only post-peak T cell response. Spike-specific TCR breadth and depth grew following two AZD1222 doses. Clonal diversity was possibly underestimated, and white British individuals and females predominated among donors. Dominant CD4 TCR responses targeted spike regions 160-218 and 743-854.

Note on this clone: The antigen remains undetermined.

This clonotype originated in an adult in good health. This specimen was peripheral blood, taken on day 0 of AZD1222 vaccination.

In nucleotides, the CDR3 is TGTGCCAGCAGCCCGGCGGGGGACACCATATATTTT. This encodes CASSPAGDTIYF. This chain joins TRBV9 and TRBJ1-3; D may be TRBD1 (5 bases). V gave up 4 bases and J gave up 8 bases, with 10 bases separating them. This CDR3 spans 12 amino acids. Germline V gene lookup returns CDR1 SGDLS and CDR2 YYNGEE.